This T cell receptor (beta chain) was found in a study of T cell repertoires in cytomegalovirus infection (dated by TCRdb to the late 2010s). The study in broad terms: Donor HLA type was relevant to the analysis, because carriage of CMV infection together with the matching HLA type was indicated by public TCR beta signatures.

The investigation overall reported the following: The ex vivo response was dominated by HLA-C-restricted CMV-specific TCR beta clonotypes, which also provided the single most frequent clonotype in two of eight donors. Carriers of CMV infection plus the relevant HLA type were discriminated by the cumulative frequency of public TCR beta family members in the study cohort and in an independent 352-donor cohort.

TCRdb lists the instrument as Illumina HiSeq 1500. TCRdb reran the public reads through fastp at Q25 and MiXCR, keeping productive beta chains. For every CDR3 protein sequence, its rows merge into one entry that carries the most common genes and DNA. The sample data list about 180,000 distinct CDR3 sequences, and around an eighth of these were observed just once. The ten largest clones take up 20% to 30% of the sample. The CDR3 runs 16 residues from the cysteine to the phenylalanine. Only the CDR3 DNA is retained, 48 bases long and in frame from the first base. The CDR1 and CDR2 encoded by the germline V gene are MDHEN and SYDVKM. V lost 5 bases and J lost 2 bases; the stretch between them is 18 bases long. Points on this clonotype: This receptor's antigen is unknown. This may be a read error: a much more frequent sequence differs by one nucleotide.

The source is a human donor in good health (CMV status not recorded). Some clones in this sample may be carry-over from other donors' samples. Input material: PBMCs. The chain is assembled from TRBV28 and TRBJ2-5; the D gene is possibly TRBD1, with 6 bases matching. Read as DNA, the sequence is TGTGCCAGCAGTCCCACTTGGACAGAAAATCAAGAGACCCAGTACTTC. Its amino acids are CASSPTWTENQETQYF.